This paragraph reports one T cell receptor beta chain. PCR primers comprised 60 Vbeta and 13 Jbeta primers. The protocol was immunoSEQ multiplex PCR, while the TCRdb copy is restricted to in-frame clones and leaves out a portion. The repertoire holds roughly 60,000 clones, with around three quarters as singletons. This record belongs to a study of cytomegalovirus exposure and HLA in healthy donors. CDR3 length equals 15 residues. The germline V gene has CDR1 SGHTA and CDR2 FQGNSA. V lost 4 bases to trimming and J lost 1 base, with 14 bases between them. The clonotype originates from a woman between 35 and 50 years old in good health and CMV-seropositive. The V call is TRBV7-2, the J call TRBJ2-7; perhaps TRBD2 as D (6 bases). The sample was PBMCs. The CDR3 region is CASSSRLAWSYEQYF. The CDR3 coding sequence is TGTGCCAGCAGCTCGCGGCTAGCGTGGTCCTACGAGCAGTACTTC.